The text below deals with one T cell receptor beta chain. The table lists this clonotype with many counts. No cognate antigen has been identified for it. The record has no base qualities; no much larger clone is one base away. The sequencer listed for this sample is Illumina MiSeq. Clones were called with MiXCR by TCRdb after fastp trimmed the public reads at Q25, and only in-frame beta chains were retained. Entries that share a CDR3 protein sequence are merged under the most common genes and DNA. In all, the sample holds around 5,300 distinct CDR3 sequences, and around 8.8% of those were seen once. Of the sample, around 5% falls within the top ten clones. This sample was included in a study. According to the germline V gene (reference sequence), CDR1 reads SGHNT and CDR2 reads YYREEE. Taken from cysteine to phenylalanine, the CDR3 has 15 residues. CDR3 DNA only is kept here, 45 bases in frame from base 1. Relative to germline, V is 0 bases shorter and J is 10 bases shorter, with 19 bases between their ends.

Sequencing was carried out using CD4+ T cells from synovial fluid. This sequence originates from a human donor with rheumatoid arthritis. The chain is assembled from TRBV5-4 and TRBJ1-1; no D gene can be assigned with confidence. The nucleotides are TGTGCCAGCAGCTTGGGTACAAGCGCGCAGATTAGAGCTTTCTTT. This sequence encodes CASSLGTSAQIRAFF.